The rows below give T cell receptor beta chains drawn from one sample of a study of T cell responses to AZD1222 COVID-19 vaccine. Method: immunoSEQ multiplex PCR; TCRdb's copy keeps in-frame clones and lacks some. Among 100,000 to 140,000 clones listed, 87% were seen once. The sample in question was peripheral blood, obtained on day 0 of AZD1222 vaccination. These receptors all stem from an adult in good health. CDR3s include the opening cysteine and the closing phenylalanine or tryptophan. The D gene is left open where the match is weak. Clone size appears in some rows only: once, few, many, or a class for an expanded clone.

d_call	v_call	j_call	clone_size	cdr3_aa	cdr3_nt
-	TRBV7-2	TRBJ2-3	once	CASSLSTDTQYF	TGTGCCAGCAGCTTATCTACAGATACGCAGTATTTT
TRBD1	TRBV5-4	TRBJ2-4	once	CASSPGGETVGYF	TGTGCCAGCAGCCCAGGGGGCGAGACAGTGGGGTACTTC
-	TRBV3-1/TRBV3-2	TRBJ1-1	-	CASSQGQMNTEAFF	TGTGCCAGCAGCCAAGGGCAGATGAACACTGAAGCTTTCTTT
TRBD1	TRBV10-2	TRBJ2-6	-	CASSEGQGAISGANVLTF	TGCGCCAGCAGTGAGGGACAGGGGGCCATCTCTGGGGCCAACGTCCTGACTTTC
TRBD1	TRBV11-2	TRBJ1-4	-	CASSSGQTNEKLFF	TGTGCCAGCAGCTCGGGACAGACTAATGAAAAACTGTTTTTT
TRBD1	TRBV7-2	TRBJ1-1	once	CASRDPGQGAEAFF	TGTGCCAGCCGGGATCCCGGACAGGGTGCAGAAGCTTTCTTT
-	TRBV7-8	TRBJ1-6	-	CASRGKESSYNSPLHF	TGTGCCAGCAGGGGAAAAGAGAGCTCCTATAATTCACCCCTCCACTTT
-	TRBV20-1	TRBJ1-5	-	CSASPQPQHF	TGCAGTGCCTCCCCACAGCCCCAGCATTTT
-	TRBV4-2	TRBJ2-7	-	CASSQVGREQYF	TGTGCCAGCAGCCAAGTGGGGCGCGAGCAGTACTTC
-	TRBV19	TRBJ1-5	medium-sized	CASSNYPGNQPQHF	TGTGCCAGTAGTAACTACCCCGGGAATCAGCCCCAGCATTTT
-	TRBV29-1	TRBJ2-7	-	CSVVVSPLSSYEQYF	TGCAGCGTTGTAGTCAGCCCACTAAGCTCCTACGAGCAGTACTTC
-	TRBV2	TRBJ2-5	-	CASKEEETQYF	TGTGCCAGCAAGGAGGAAGAGACCCAGTACTTC
-	TRBV7-8	TRBJ1-4	few	CASSLLALGPTNEKLFF	TGTGCCAGCAGCTTATTGGCTTTGGGACCAACTAATGAAAAACTGTTTTTT
TRBD1	TRBV7-9	TRBJ1-6	-	CASGTGSNSPLHF	TGTGCCAGCGGGACAGGGAGCAATTCACCCCTCCACTTT
-	TRBV7-9	TRBJ2-1	-	CASSLAGGLYNEQFF	TGTGCCAGCAGCTTAGCAGGGGGGTTATACAATGAGCAGTTCTTC
-	TRBV2	TRBJ1-4	-	CASSDGNLNEKLFF	TGTGCCAGCAGTGATGGGAACTTAAATGAAAAACTGTTTTTT
-	TRBV4-1	TRBJ1-5	-	CASSQDLGYQPQHF	TGCGCCAGCAGCCAAGATCTGGGTTATCAGCCCCAGCATTTT
-	TRBV10-3	TRBJ2-7	few	CAIRLTGTGHYEQYF	TGTGCCATCAGGCTAACAGGGACGGGGCACTACGAGCAGTACTTC
TRBD1	TRBV28	TRBJ2-7	once	CASSATGMSSYEQYF	TGTGCCAGCAGCGCGACAGGGATGAGCTCCTACGAGCAGTACTTC
-	TRBV6-5	TRBJ2-7	-	CASSNVGYEQYF	TGTGCCAGCAGCAACGTGGGTTACGAGCAGTACTTC
-	TRBV25-1	TRBJ2-7	-	CASSSAGGGLQYF	TGTGCCAGCAGCTCCGCTGGAGGAGGGTTGCAGTACTTC
-	TRBV7-2	TRBJ1-5	-	CASSLVGNSNQPQHF	TGTGCCAGCAGCTTGGTGGGGAATAGCAATCAGCCCCAGCATTTT
-	TRBV14	TRBJ1-4	-	CASSQVPGGVEKLFF	TGTGCCAGCAGCCAAGTTCCGGGCGGGGTTGAAAAACTGTTTTTT